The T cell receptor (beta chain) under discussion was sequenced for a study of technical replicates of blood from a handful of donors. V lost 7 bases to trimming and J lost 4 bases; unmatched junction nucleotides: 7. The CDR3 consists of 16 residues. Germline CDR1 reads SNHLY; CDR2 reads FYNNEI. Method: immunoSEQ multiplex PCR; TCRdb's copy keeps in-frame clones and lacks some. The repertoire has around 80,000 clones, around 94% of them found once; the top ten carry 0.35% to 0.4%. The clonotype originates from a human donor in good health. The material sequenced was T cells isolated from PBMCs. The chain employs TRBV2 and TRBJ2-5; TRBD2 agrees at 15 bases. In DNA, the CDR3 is TGTGCCAGCACCCCTGTGGGACTAGCGGGGGGAGAGACCCAGTACTTC. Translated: CASTPVGLAGGETQYF. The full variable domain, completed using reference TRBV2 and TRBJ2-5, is EPEVTQTPSHQVTQMGQEVILRCVPISNHLYFYWYRQILGQKVEFLVSFYNNEISEKSEIFDDQFSVERPDGSNFTLKIRSTKLEDSAMYFCASTPVGLAGGETQYFGPGTRLLVL.